Here is one TCR beta chain with its context. Its antigen remains unknown. The data originate from a study of radiation and T cells in renal cell carcinoma. Study-wide results and caveats: In blood, top tumor clones expanded by 2 weeks, shrinking by 4.

Noted time point: baseline pretreatment blood. Treatment meaning: 15 Gy SBRT to primary tumor, nephrectomy 4 weeks later. Method: immunoSEQ multiplex PCR; TCRdb's copy keeps in-frame clones and lacks some. The sample lists approximately 140,000 clones; about 87% were seen once. Sample: blood, taken from a patient whose treatment included radiotherapy and nephrectomy. The receptor comes from a woman in her sixties or seventies with renal cell carcinoma.

The CDR3 DNA reads TGTGCCAGCAGCTTGGTGGGACAGGGGGAGCTGTTTTTT. Its protein is CASSLVGQGELFF. V usage is TRBV5-6 and J usage is TRBJ2-2; TRBD1 agrees at 7 bases. The CDR3 covers 13 residues. The V segment lost 0 bases and the J segment 8 bases; nucleotides outside the gene matches: 1. Germline V gives CDR1 SGHDT, CDR2 YYEEEE.